The present entry profiles one T cell receptor beta chain with its context. Its antigen is unknown. Treatment denoted: some 20 received Ad26.COV2.S at low or high dose, single or two shots; roughly five received placebo; per-sample allocation not given. Sampling was done on day 63 after the first vaccine or placebo injection. Participants' vaccine, an Ad26 vector, delivered Wuhan-strain SARS-CoV-2 spike. The sample comes from a study of Ad26.COV2.S vaccination and SARS-CoV-2 variants. Study summary: Intramuscularly, Ad26.COV2.S was given either once or twice, 56 days apart.

Assay used: immunoSEQ multiplex PCR; TCRdb lists only in-frame clones, some missing. The sample includes some 300,000 clones, about 82% of them seen just once. Study observations and caveats: Vaccine and placebo recipients had similar non-spike TCR breadth. Assessments of TCR breadth and depth may have underestimated the total T cell responses.

Per the germline V gene, CDR1 is SNHLY and CDR2 is FYNNEI. V lost 6 bases and J 10 bases, leaving 13 bases between the germline ends. This CDR3 has 12 residues. The chain links TRBV2 to TRBJ2-1; D remains ambiguous. Sample: peripheral blood, taken in a trial of Ad26.COV2.S vaccine versus placebo. This TCR was recovered from a person aged 18-60 years who received the Ad26.COV2.S COVID-19 vaccine or a placebo. The CDR3 region has the DNA TGTGCCAGCAGAAAAAACTTAGACGAGCAGTTCTTC. Its protein product is CASRKNLDEQFF. Full variable domain (rest looked up from reference TRBV2 and TRBJ2-1): EPEVTQTPSHQVTQMGQEVILRCVPISNHLYFYWYRQILGQKVEFLVSFYNNEISEKSEIFDDQFSVERPDGSNFTLKIRSTKLEDSAMYFCASRKNLDEQFFGPGTRLTVL.